This TCR beta chain was identified during a study of shared clonotypes between healthy human individuals. Whole-study context: CD4 naive and memory got three plates each, CD8 naive two, CD8 memory one. Study-level results: The researchers took only blood, and tissue repertoires probably look different. For naive CD4 cells, 4% to 6% of clonotypes were shared across a few donors. Generation probability values for non-shared clonotypes were lower than those for clonotypes shared by all four donors.

There are 14 residues in the CDR3. From germline, CDR1 is SQVTM and CDR2 ANQGSEA. J was trimmed by 0 bases and V by 6 bases; bases with no gene match: 3. As concerns this clone: Its antigen is unidentified.

Libraries were prepared by immunoSEQ multiplex PCR; TCRdb keeps only in-frame clonotypes and omits some of them. Here the sample spans over 2 million clones, 85% to 95% being singletons. Sequencing was carried out using naive CD4+ T cells from PBMCs. Subset reported: CD45RA+ positively selected. The TCR comes from a man younger than 30 in good health. Some clones in this sample may be carry-over from other donors' samples. V and J are TRBV29-1 and TRBJ2-3; 10 bases fit TRBD1. The CDR3 bases are TGCAGCGTGGGGACAGGGGTTAGCACAGATACGCAGTATTTT. Protein product: CSVGTGVSTDTQYF.